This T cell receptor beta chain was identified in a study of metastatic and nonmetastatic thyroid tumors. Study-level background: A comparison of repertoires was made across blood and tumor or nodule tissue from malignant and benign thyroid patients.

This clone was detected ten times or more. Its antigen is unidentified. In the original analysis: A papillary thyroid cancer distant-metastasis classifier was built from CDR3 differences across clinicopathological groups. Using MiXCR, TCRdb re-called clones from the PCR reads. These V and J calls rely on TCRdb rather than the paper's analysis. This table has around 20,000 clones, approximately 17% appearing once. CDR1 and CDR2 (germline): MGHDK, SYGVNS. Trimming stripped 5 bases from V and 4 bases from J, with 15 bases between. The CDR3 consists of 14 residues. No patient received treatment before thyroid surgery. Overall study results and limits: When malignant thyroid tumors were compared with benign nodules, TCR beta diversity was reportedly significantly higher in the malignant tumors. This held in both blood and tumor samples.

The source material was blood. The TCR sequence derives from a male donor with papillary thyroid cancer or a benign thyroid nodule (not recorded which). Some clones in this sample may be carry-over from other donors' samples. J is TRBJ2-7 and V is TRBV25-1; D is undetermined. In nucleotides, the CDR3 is TGTGCCAGCAGTTCCCTGGGTTTTCCATACGAGCAGTACTTC. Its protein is CASSSLGFPYEQYF.